Below are 16 T cell receptor beta chains sequenced from a single sample in a study of glioma-infiltrating T cells. The iRepertoire nested amplicon-rescue multiplex PCR amplified TCR alpha and beta CDR3s from RNA. In TCRdb, the multiplex PCR reads were re-called with MiXCR into one record per CDR3 protein. The sample includes about 130,000 distinct CDR3 sequences, about 23% of them seen just once. Sample: glioma tissue, nonneoplastic brain tissue, or PBMCs (not recorded which). All receptors derive from a human donor with low-grade glioma or glioblastoma, undergoing nonglioma brain surgery, or in good health (not recorded which).

As regards this clonotype: A much more abundant neighbour one base away suggests this may be a read error. The J gene is TRBJ1-2, the V gene TRBV3-1; D unclear. The CDR3 is made up of 11 amino acids. CDR1 LGHDT and CDR2 YNNKEL come from the germline V gene (reference sequence). The CDR3 bases are TGTGCCAACAGCCAAGGGAATGGCTACACCTTC. It translates to CANSQGNGYTF.

The chain uses TRBV2 and TRBJ1-3, with D hard to call. The CDR3 has 16 amino acids. V dropped 1 base and J dropped 2 bases, with 12 bases sitting between them. Germline CDR1 is SNHLY and CDR2 is FYNNEI. The CDR3 nucleotides read TGTGCCAGCAGTGAAGGCCCGTGGTCTGCTGGAAACACCATATATTTT. Its translation: CASSEGPWSAGNTIYF. Full variable domain (rest looked up from reference TRBV2 and TRBJ1-3): EPEVTQTPSHQVTQMGQEVILRCVPISNHLYFYWYRQILGQKVEFLVSFYNNEISEKSEIFDDQFSVERPDGSNFTLKIRSTKLEDSAMYFCASSEGPWSAGNTIYFGEGSWLTVV.

This clonotype showed up just a few times. The chain employs TRBV19 and TRBJ2-1, with TRBD1 matching 8 bases. V dropped 7 bases and J dropped 2; count of bases not matched to a gene: 7. The CDR3 has 15 residues. Germline values: CDR1 LNHDA, CDR2 SQIVND (reference sequence). In DNA form, the CDR3 reads TGTGCCAGTAACACAGGGGGTAGGCCCTACAATGAGCAGTTCTTC. This translates into CASNTGGRPYNEQFF.

Note on this clonotype: A junction boundary mismatches the germline segment, possibly from a read error. This sequence joins TRBV27 and TRBJ2-3; D might be TRBD1 (5 bases). The CDR3 spans 15 residues. From germline, CDR1 is MNHEY and CDR2 SMNVEV (reference sequence). This CDR3 reads CASSFLALNTGTKYF. The CDR3 DNA reads TGTGCCAGCAGTTTTCTGGCCCTAAACACAGGTACGAAGTATTTT.

The J gene is TRBJ1-6, the V gene TRBV3-1, with D tentatively TRBD1 (6 bases). Germline V lookup: CDR1 LGHDT, CDR2 YNNKEL (reference sequence). The length of the CDR3 is 16 residues. Trimming stripped 2 bases from V and 9 bases from J, with 17 bases between. The CDR3 spells CASSQIPRGGGSPLHF. CDR3 nucleotides: TGTGCCAGCAGCCAAATTCCCAGGGGAGGAGGTTCACCCCTCCACTTT.

There are many counts of this clonotype. J is TRBJ1-4 and V is TRBV7-2; D may be TRBD1 (5 bases). Germline-derived CDR1 and CDR2 are SGHTA and FQGNSA. CDR3 length: 14 amino acids. V lost 5 bases and J lost 8, with 15 bases in between. DNA for the CDR3: TGTGCCAGCAGCCGCGACAGAGACGCAGAAAAACTGTTTTTT. Amino acid sequence: CASSRDRDAEKLFF.

This clonotype was picked up many times. This chain links TRBV7-2 with TRBJ2-7; 13 bases fit TRBD2. CDR1 SGHTA and CDR2 FQGNSA come from the germline V gene. J was trimmed by 6 bases and V by 2 bases; bases with no gene match: 10. The CDR3 has 17 amino acids. This CDR3 reads CASSLLLGLAGLGEQYF. Here the CDR3 DNA reads TGTGCCAGCAGCTTACTCTTGGGACTAGCGGGATTGGGCGAGCAGTACTTC.

Concerning this clonotype: A much more abundant neighbour one base away suggests this may be a read error. The chain carries TRBV7-2 and TRBJ1-3; D uncertain. This CDR3 region has 12 residues. Germline values: CDR1 SGHTA, CDR2 FQGNSA. Written as DNA, the CDR3 is TGTGCCAGCAGCGCCGCAAGAAACATCATATATTTT. Its translation is CASSAARNIIYF.

In its sample, this clonotype was seen many times. This chain joins TRBV24-1 and TRBJ1-2, with D unresolved. This CDR3 has 11 residues. CDR1 and CDR2 (germline): KGHDR, SFDVKD. V gave up 5 bases and J gave up 5 bases, with 5 bases separating them. The CDR3 protein is CATSALYGYTF. The DNA for the CDR3 is TGTGCCACCAGTGCCTTATATGGCTACACCTTC.

As regards this clonotype: A much larger clone sits a single nucleotide away, making a read error possible. The J gene is TRBJ2-7, the V gene TRBV12-3 or TRBV12-4; D is possibly TRBD2 (7 bases). The CDR3 contains 13 residues. The CDR3 coding sequence is TGTACCAGCAGGTCACAGGGAGCGGGGGAGCAGTACTTC. This gives the protein CTSRSQGAGEQYF.

This clonotype has just a few counts. A read error may explain this, as a much larger clone is one base away. The chain joins TRBV6-2 or TRBV6-3 to TRBJ2-3; 13 bases agree with TRBD2. CDR3 size: 14 residues. Losses at the gene ends were 8 bases for V and 7 bases for J; bases not matched to a gene: 6. Germline CDR1 reads MNHEY; CDR2 reads SVGEGT. The CDR3 reads CASGWTSGSHTQYF. The CDR3, as DNA: TGTGCCAGCGGTTGGACTAGCGGGAGTCATACGCAGTATTTT.

To note about this clonotype: This may stem from a read error, because a much larger clone lies one nucleotide away. The V gene is TRBV6-1, the J gene TRBJ2-3, with 7 positions matching TRBD1. The CDR3 length is 15 residues. CDR1 is MNHNS and CDR2 is SASEGT in the germline V gene. CDR3 DNA: TGTGCCATCAGTGATCCACAGGGGTCCACAGGTACGCAGTATTTT. This sequence encodes CAISDPQGSTGTQYF.

This clonotype was counted at least ten times. The CDR3 sequence: CSAQGQLGNQPQHF. The CDR3 coding sequence is TGCAGTGCCCAGGGCCAATTAGGCAATCAGCCCCAGCATTTT. The V and J genes are TRBV20-1 and TRBJ1-5, with D possibly being TRBD1 (5 bases). Germline CDR1 and CDR2: DFQATT and SNEGSKA (reference sequence). Trimming took off 6 bases at V and 2 bases at J, with 14 bases between the two ends. This CDR3 region has 14 residues.

The sample holds many counts of this clonotype. The CDR3 loop reads CASSLQVGVETQYF. In DNA, the CDR3 is TGTGCCAGCAGCCTCCAAGTGGGAGTGGAGACCCAGTACTTC. The rearrangement links TRBV25-1 to TRBJ2-5, with D possibly being TRBD2 (5 bases). Germline V gene lookup returns CDR1 MGHDK and CDR2 SYGVNS. The CDR3 extends over 14 amino acids. V shed 6 bases and J shed 5 bases, with 16 bases lying between them.

This clonotype was picked up many times. V usage is TRBV15 and J usage is TRBJ1-3, with 9 bases matching TRBD1. V lost 8 bases, J lost 4 bases, and 0 bases stayed unmatched. Germline lookup yields CDR1 LNHNV and CDR2 YYDKDF (reference sequence). The CDR3 is 12 residues long. In nucleotides, the CDR3 is TGTGCCACCGGGACAGGGGGAAACACCATATATTTT. This codes for CATGTGGNTIYF.

The table lists this clonotype with a count of one. This may be a read error, as it is one base from a much larger clone. The V and J genes are TRBV6-1 and TRBJ2-2, with 9 positions matching TRBD2. CDR1 MNHNS and CDR2 SASEGT come from the germline V gene. Trimming cost V 6 bases and J 0 bases; bases outside gene matches: 5. This CDR3 has 16 amino acids. Here the CDR3 DNA reads TGTGCCAGCAGAGGACCTAGCGGGGCGAACACCGGGGAGCTGTTTTTT. Protein sequence: CASRGPSGANTGELFF.